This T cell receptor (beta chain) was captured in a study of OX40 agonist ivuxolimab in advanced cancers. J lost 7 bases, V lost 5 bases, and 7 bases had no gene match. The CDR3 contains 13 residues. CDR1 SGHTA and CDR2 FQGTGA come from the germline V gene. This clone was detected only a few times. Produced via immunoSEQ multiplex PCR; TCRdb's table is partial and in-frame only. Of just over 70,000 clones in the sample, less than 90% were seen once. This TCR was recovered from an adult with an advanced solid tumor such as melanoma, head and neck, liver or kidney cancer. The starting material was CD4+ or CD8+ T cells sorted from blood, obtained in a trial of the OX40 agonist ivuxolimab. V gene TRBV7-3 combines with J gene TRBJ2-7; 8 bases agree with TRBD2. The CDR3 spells CASSAGLAGEQYF. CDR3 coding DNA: TGTGCCAGCAGCGCAGGACTAGCTGGGGAGCAGTACTTC.